These T cell receptor beta chains were read from a single sample in a study of early T cells in non-severe SARS-CoV-2 infection. One entry per CDR3 protein results from TCRdb running MiXCR on the 5' RACE reads. The sample consists of some 64,000 distinct CDR3 sequences, about 10% of them appearing once. Material: whole blood. These receptors were taken from an adult who was a healthcare worker with PCR-confirmed SARS-CoV-2 infection or an uninfected control (not recorded which). Both conserved end residues are part of each CDR3. The D gene is left open where the match is weak. The size of a clone is reported for some rows only, either as once, few or many, or as a class for expanded clones.

clone_size	d_call	v_call	j_call	cdr3_aa	cdr3_nt
NA	NA	TRBV6-2/TRBV6-3	TRBJ2-7	CASSYTGVRGNEQYF	TGTGCCAGCAGTTACACGGGAGTTCGCGGGAACGAGCAGTACTTC
few	NA	TRBV12-3/TRBV12-4	TRBJ2-3	CASTQAVSTDTQYF	TGTGCCAGCACCCAAGCAGTGAGCACAGATACGCAGTATTTT
many	TRBD1	TRBV10-2	TRBJ1-1	CASRDRLNTEAFF	TGCGCCAGCAGGGACAGGCTGAACACTGAAGCTTTCTTT
many	NA	TRBV12-3/TRBV12-4	TRBJ2-2	CASTGNTGELFF	TGTGCCAGCACTGGAAACACCGGGGAGCTGTTTTTT
NA	NA	TRBV7-9	TRBJ2-1	CASSLTASNEQFF	TGTGCCAGCAGCTTGACGGCCAGCAATGAGCAGTTCTTC
many	NA	TRBV7-8	TRBJ1-5	CASSPSGASNQPQHF	TGTGCCAGCAGCCCTTCGGGGGCCAGCAATCAGCCCCAGCATTTT
few	NA	TRBV27	TRBJ2-1	CASSSLKSSSYNEQFF	TGTGCCAGCAGTTCCCTTAAATCCAGCTCCTACAATGAGCAGTTCTTC
many	TRBD2	TRBV27	TRBJ2-5	CASSFRLAGYQETQYF	TGTGCCAGCAGTTTCCGACTAGCGGGGTACCAAGAGACCCAGTACTTC
many	NA	TRBV7-2	TRBJ1-5	CASSLSRAPNQPQHF	TGTGCCAGCAGCTTAAGTAGGGCACCGAATCAGCCCCAGCATTTT
many	TRBD1	TRBV7-9	TRBJ2-7	CASSATGVEQYF	TGTGCCAGCAGCGCGACAGGGGTCGAGCAGTACTTC
NA	NA	TRBV4-1	TRBJ1-1	CASSLADYAVEAFF	TGCGCCAGCAGCCTGGCGGACTACGCAGTGGAAGCTTTCTTT
many	TRBD1	TRBV6-2/TRBV6-3	TRBJ2-1	CASSYSIEGQGTLSSYNEQFF	TGTGCCAGCAGTTACTCGATTGAGGGACAGGGTACCCTTTCTTCCTACAATGAGCAGTTCTTC
NA	TRBD1	TRBV27	TRBJ1-2	CASSLSGTANYGYTF	TGTGCCAGCAGTTTATCAGGGACAGCTAACTATGGCTACACCTTC
NA	NA	TRBV2	TRBJ2-2	CASMVTGELFF	TGTGCCAGCATGGTCACCGGGGAGCTGTTTTTT
many	TRBD1	TRBV12-3/TRBV12-4	TRBJ2-7	CASSPDRGYSYEQYF	TGTGCCAGCAGTCCCGACAGGGGGTACTCCTACGAGCAGTACTTC
few	NA	TRBV11-2	TRBJ2-1	CASSSQLGGEQFF	TGTGCCAGCAGCTCTCAGCTCGGGGGCGAGCAGTTCTTC
NA	NA	TRBV7-9	TRBJ2-7	CASSLTDGQYF	TGTGCCAGCAGCTTAACCGACGGGCAGTACTTC
many	NA	TRBV11-2	TRBJ2-7	CASSSIYEQYF	TGTGCCAGCAGCTCGATATACGAGCAGTACTTC
many	TRBD2	TRBV7-6	TRBJ2-1	CASSLRGTSGGAAYNEQFF	TGTGCCAGCAGCTTGAGAGGGACTAGCGGGGGGGCCGCATACAATGAGCAGTTCTTC
many	TRBD1	TRBV7-9	TRBJ1-3	CASSLGQGVSSGNTIYF	TGTGCCAGCAGCTTAGGACAGGGCGTTAGCTCTGGAAACACCATATATTTT
NA	NA	TRBV19	TRBJ2-2	CASTTGITGELFF	TGTGCCAGTACTACAGGGATCACCGGGGAGCTGTTTTTT
NA	TRBD1	TRBV12-3/TRBV12-4	TRBJ1-3	CASSFGDRGTGNTIYF	TGTGCCAGCAGTTTCGGAGACAGGGGTACTGGAAACACCATATATTTT
NA	NA	TRBV20-1	TRBJ1-5	CSASADTLQPQHF	TGCAGTGCTAGTGCGGACACCCTTCAGCCCCAGCATTTT
NA	NA	TRBV7-6	TRBJ2-2	CASSYRTGELFF	TGTGCCAGCAGCTACAGGACCGGGGAGCTGTTTTTT
NA	TRBD1	TRBV12-3/TRBV12-4	TRBJ1-1	CASRPSGTGRGTEAFF	TGTGCCAGCAGACCTTCGGGGACAGGGAGGGGCACTGAAGCTTTCTTT